The 16 T cell receptor beta chains given below trace back to one sample, sequenced in a study of blood T cell repertoires in COVID-19. TCRdb keeps only in-frame clones here, not all; method: immunoSEQ multiplex PCR. The sample holds approximately 470,000 clones, approximately 86% seen once. Sequencing used PBMCs or T cells enriched from blood (not recorded which). The receptor source for this set is a woman aged 18-30 years who had recovered from COVID-19.

The rearrangement uses TRBV27 and TRBJ2-7; tentative D call: TRBD1 (6 bases). This CDR3 comprises 14 residues. The germline gives CDR1 MNHEY, CDR2 SMNVEV (reference sequence). V shed 5 bases and J shed 6 bases, with 17 bases lying between them. CDR3 amino acids: CASSPGTSWSEQYF. The DNA for the CDR3 is TGTGCCAGCAGTCCCGGGACATCTTGGAGCGAGCAGTACTTC.

V gene TRBV19 combines with J gene TRBJ2-3, with TRBD2 matching 9 bases. CDR1 and CDR2 (germline): LNHDA, SQIVND (reference sequence). V was clipped by 8 bases and J by 0 bases; unmatched bases: 9. The CDR3 totals 16 residues. CDR3 bases: TGTGCCAGTGCCCGTAGCGGGGGAACTAGCACAGATACGCAGTATTTT. It encodes CASARSGGTSTDTQYF.

This clone was seen a single time. V and J are TRBV5-1 and TRBJ2-7; 7 nucleotides align to TRBD2. The CDR3 length is 15 residues. V shed 4 bases and J 5 bases; nucleotides not matched to a gene: 12. Germline lookup yields CDR1 SGHRS and CDR2 YFSETQ. The CDR3 is CASSLRTGGKNEQYF. In DNA form, the CDR3 reads TGCGCCAGCAGCCTCAGAACGGGGGGAAAGAACGAGCAGTACTTC.

The rearrangement joins TRBV3-1 (or the pseudogene TRBV3-2) to TRBJ2-3; TRBD1 might be the D (5 bases). The CDR3 has 14 amino acids. Germline values: CDR1 LGHDT, CDR2 YNNKEL (reference sequence). Trimming cost V 0 bases and J 2 bases, with 6 bases left between them. This CDR3 is CASSQDGATDTQYF. The CDR3 nucleotides read TGTGCCAGCAGCCAAGATGGGGCCACAGATACGCAGTATTTT.

A single count supports this clone. This chain uses TRBV7-6 with TRBJ2-5; D unresolved. V shed 3 bases and J shed 4 bases, with 9 bases lying between them. This CDR3 is 13 amino acids long. Germline V gene sequence: CDR1 SGHVS, CDR2 FNYEAQ. The CDR3: CASSFSSLETQYF. CDR3 nucleotides: TGTGCCAGCAGCTTTTCTAGTCTAGAGACCCAGTACTTC.

The V gene is TRBV4-1, the J gene TRBJ2-1; 9 bases map to TRBD2. Germline CDR1 reads MGHRA; CDR2 reads YSYEKL. This CDR3 comprises 17 residues. With 0 bases clipped from V and 5 bases from J, the junction kept 8 bases outside the gene matches. CDR3 coding DNA: TGCGCCAGCAGCCAAGAAACGCGGGGGGGCCGACACAATGAGCAGTTCTTC. Protein sequence: CASSQETRGGRHNEQFF.

This chain uses TRBV11-2 with TRBJ1-1; the D gene is possibly TRBD1 (5 bases). The CDR3 length is 15 residues. Germline lookup yields CDR1 SGHAT and CDR2 FQNNGV. Trimming removed 2 bases at V and 2 bases at J, with 12 bases between. DNA of the CDR3: TGTGCCAGCAGCTTAATCGCAGGGCTAAACACTGAAGCTTTCTTT. It yields the protein CASSLIAGLNTEAFF.

The chain carries TRBV27 and TRBJ1-6; no reliable D call. V lost 3 bases and J lost 12, with 12 bases in between. CDR3 size: 13 residues. In germline, CDR1 is MNHEY, CDR2 SMNVEV (reference sequence). Here the CDR3 DNA reads TGTGCCAGCAGTTTCGGCCGGAACAGACCCCTCCACTTT. It translates to CASSFGRNRPLHF.

The chain employs TRBV24-1 and TRBJ2-5; 9 bases agree with TRBD1. CDR1 and CDR2 (germline): KGHDR, SFDVKD. This CDR3 has 16 amino acids. V was clipped by 5 bases and J by 0 bases; unmatched bases: 6. For the CDR3, the DNA is TGTGCCACCAGTGTCCCAGGACAGGGGTACCAAGAGACCCAGTACTTC. This encodes CATSVPGQGYQETQYF.

This rearrangement joins TRBV30 to TRBJ1-4, with D maybe TRBD1 (6 bases). This CDR3 has 16 residues. V dropped 5 bases and J dropped 2 bases, with 18 bases sitting between them. The germline CDR1 and CDR2 sequences are GTSNPN and SVGIG (reference sequence). The CDR3 loop reads CAWGGARFGTNEKLFF. As DNA, the CDR3 is TGTGCCTGGGGGGGGGCCCGGTTCGGCACTAATGAAAAACTGTTTTTT.

V and J are TRBV6-5 and TRBJ1-6, with D possibly TRBD1 on 6 matching bases. Germline V gene sequence: CDR1 MNHEY, CDR2 SVGAGI. The CDR3 totals 14 residues. Trimming took 5 bases from V and 6 from J, leaving 11 bases between them. The chain's CDR3 is CASSNGQTNSPLHF. The CDR3 nucleotides are TGTGCCAGCAGTAACGGACAGACTAATTCACCCCTCCACTTT.

This chain connects TRBV5-1 to TRBJ2-7; TRBD2 matches 7 bases. Germline CDR1 SGHRS, CDR2 YFSETQ. The trim removed 5 bases at V and 3 bases at J, leaving 11 bases unmatched. The CDR3 extends over 15 amino acids. The CDR3, as DNA: TGCGCCAGCAGTGATCTCGGGACTAACAACTACGAGCAGTACTTC. It codes for CASSDLGTNNYEQYF.

This chain connects TRBV5-1 to TRBJ2-3; 13 positions agree with TRBD2. From germline, CDR1 is SGHRS and CDR2 YFSETQ. The CDR3 has 17 amino acids. With V trimmed by 4 bases and J by 2 bases, 7 bases remained unmatched. The CDR3, as DNA: TGCGCCAGCAGCCTCCTGACTAGCGGGGGGTCCACAGATACGCAGTATTTT. It specifies CASSLLTSGGSTDTQYF.

The chain employs TRBV6-4 and TRBJ1-3; TRBD1 matches at 8 bases. Per germline, CDR1 MRHNA and CDR2 SNTAGT. After removal of 8 bases from V and 0 bases from J, the junction contained 6 bases not matched to a gene. The CDR3 is made up of 15 amino acids. The CDR3 region has the DNA TGTGCCAGCTCCCGGGACAGGAGCTCTGGAAACACCATATATTTT. Translated, it gives CASSRDRSSGNTIYF.

This chain connects TRBV7-8 to TRBJ1-1; D gene ambiguous. Germline values: CDR1 SGHVS, CDR2 FQNEAQ. This CDR3 comprises 17 residues. The V gene lost 2 bases and the J gene lost 3 bases, with 19 bases spanning the gap. CDR3 DNA: TGTGCCAGCAGCTTAAGTGTGATTCCGAGGGCTGACACTGAAGCTTTCTTT. Translation gives CASSLSVIPRADTEAFF.

The CDR3 is CASTSQGAEAFF. CDR3 DNA: TGTGCCAGCACCTCACAGGGGGCTGAAGCTTTCTTT. V usage is TRBV3-1 (or the pseudogene TRBV3-2) and J usage is TRBJ1-1, with 8 positions matching TRBD1. Germline CDR1 reads LGHDT; CDR2 reads YNNKEL (reference sequence). The CDR3 is made up of 12 amino acids. Trimming took 7 bases from V and 6 from J; bases not matched to a gene: 4.